The 3 T cell receptor beta chains below all came from one sample that was sequenced in a study of technical replicates of blood from a handful of donors. The table came from immunoSEQ multiplex PCR; TCRdb's copy has only in-frame clones and leaves some out. The sample contains tens of thousands of clones, 91% of which appear only once. Sequencing was performed on PBMCs. The receptors derive from a human donor in good health. Some clones in this sample may be carry-over from other donors' samples.

The chain recombines TRBV7-2 with TRBJ2-7; D might be TRBD1 (5 bases). V lost 4 bases and J lost 2, with 12 bases in between. The germline CDR1 and CDR2 sequences are SGHTA and FQGNSA. CDR3 size: 14 residues. The CDR3 bases are TGTGCCAGCAGCTGGAAGGTAGGGGCCTACGAGCAGTACTTC. Protein sequence: CASSWKVGAYEQYF.

The chain recombines TRBV6-1 with TRBJ1-5; TRBD1 might be the D (6 bases). CDR1 is MNHNS, CDR2 SASEGT, per germline. Deletions cut 3 bases from V and 15 bases from J, with 18 bases between. The CDR3 spans 13 residues. CDR3: CASSDSWDTFLHF. The CDR3 DNA reads TGTGCCAGCAGTGATTCATGGGACACCTTTTTGCATTTT.

J is TRBJ1-2 and V is TRBV7-6; 10 bases agree with TRBD1. The CDR3 is 14 residues long. CDR1 and CDR2 from the germline V gene are SGHVS and FNYEAQ. With V trimmed by 1 base and J by 4 bases, 0 bases remained unmatched. CDR3 DNA sequence: TGTGCCAGCAGCTTAGGGACAGGGGGCTATGGCTACACCTTC. Translated, it gives CASSLGTGGYGYTF.